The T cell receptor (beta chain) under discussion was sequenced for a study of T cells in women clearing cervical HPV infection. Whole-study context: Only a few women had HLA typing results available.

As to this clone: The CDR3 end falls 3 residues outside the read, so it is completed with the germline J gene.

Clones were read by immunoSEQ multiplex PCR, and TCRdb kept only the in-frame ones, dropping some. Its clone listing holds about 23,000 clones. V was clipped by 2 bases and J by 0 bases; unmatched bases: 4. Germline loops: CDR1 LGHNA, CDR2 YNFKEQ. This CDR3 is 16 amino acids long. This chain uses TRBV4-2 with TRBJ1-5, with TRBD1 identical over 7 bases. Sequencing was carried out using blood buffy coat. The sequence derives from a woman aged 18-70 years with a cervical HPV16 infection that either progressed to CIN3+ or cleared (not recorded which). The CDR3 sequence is CASSQTGDFSNQPQHF. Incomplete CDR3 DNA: TGTGCCAGCAGCCAAACAGGGGATTTTAGCAATCAGCCC.